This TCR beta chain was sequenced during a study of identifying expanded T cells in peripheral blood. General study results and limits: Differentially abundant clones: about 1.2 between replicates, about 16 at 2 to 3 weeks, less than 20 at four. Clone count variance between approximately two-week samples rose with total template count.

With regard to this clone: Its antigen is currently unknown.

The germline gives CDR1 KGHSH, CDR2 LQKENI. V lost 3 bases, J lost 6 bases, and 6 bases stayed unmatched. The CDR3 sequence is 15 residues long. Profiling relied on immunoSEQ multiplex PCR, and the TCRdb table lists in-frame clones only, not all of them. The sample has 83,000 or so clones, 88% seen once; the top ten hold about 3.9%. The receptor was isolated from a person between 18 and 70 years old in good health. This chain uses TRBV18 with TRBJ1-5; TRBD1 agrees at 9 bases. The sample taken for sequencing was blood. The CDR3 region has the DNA TGTGCCAGCTCACCTGGAGGGACAGGGCTTCAGCCCCAGCATTTT. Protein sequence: CASSPGGTGLQPQHF.